The TCR beta chain under discussion was sequenced for a study of blood T cell repertoires in COVID-19. Overall study context: Specimens from acute and convalescent COVID-19 originated in the United States, Italy and Spain. T cells, B-cell-depleted T cells, or PBMCs provided the cDNA or gDNA that served as material.

Seattle participants joined during active infection and were tracked over time. In the study's own analysis: Reference gene primers were amplified, and this amplification served to estimate nucleated cell counts. Data came from immunoSEQ multiplex PCR; TCRdb stores just in-frame clones and leaves some out. That table furnishes V, J and clone size, whereas the DNA furnished D and trimming. The sample contains around 300,000 clones, 75% to 90% of which appear only once. The germline V gene encodes CDR1 SGHTA and CDR2 FQGNSA. V was shortened by 1 base and J by 2 bases, with 13 bases between the two germline ends. CDR3 length: 16 amino acids.

The sample was peripheral blood. This rearrangement joins TRBV7-2 to TRBJ2-3; D gene ambiguous. The receptor was isolated from a woman aged 70 to 79 with COVID-19, enrolled during active disease. CDR3 DNA: TGTGCCAGCAGCTTAGGCCACGCCACTCACACAGATACGCAGTATTTT. This sequence encodes CASSLGHATHTDTQYF.